What follows describes a single TCR beta chain. No antigen is known for it. The data were obtained in a study of identical twins. Using its own MiXCR run on the 5' RACE reads, TCRdb lists one record per CDR3 protein. Among under 1 million distinct CDR3 sequences listed, 9% to 15% were seen once. The CDR3 has 14 residues. From germline, CDR1 is LNHNV and CDR2 YYDKDF (reference sequence). The trim removed 6 bases at V and 8 bases at J, leaving 8 bases unmatched. Study results and limitations: The study based its conclusions on cross-sectional statistical analysis and did not follow the same donors.

This sample was also put to use in a study of yellow fever vaccine responses in identical twins.

Sequences were obtained from PBMCs. This receptor was obtained from a woman between 18 and 30 years old in good health. The chain recombines TRBV15 with TRBJ2-1; 9 nucleotides agree with TRBD1. The CDR3 nucleotides are TGTGCCACCAGACACACAGGGGGCCCGGATGAGCAGTTCTTC. Its translation is CATRHTGGPDEQFF.